Listed below are T cell receptor beta chains from one sample, sequenced in a study of blood T cell repertoires in COVID-19. Using immunoSEQ multiplex PCR, the repertoire was profiled, and TCRdb retains in-frame clones only, with some absent. The sample lists approximately 280,000 clones, about 89% occurring once. The material sequenced was peripheral blood. The source is a woman in her sixties with acute or convalescent COVID-19. The CDR3 runs from the conserved cysteine through the conserved F or W. Fields, in order: J gene, V gene, D gene, clone size, CDR3 protein, CDR3 DNA. A D gene is named only where the DNA matches it firmly. Rows give clone size only sometimes, using once, few, many, or a class for an expanded clone.

J: TRBJ2-5
V: TRBV5-1
D: TRBD1
size: once
CDR3: CASSLQGRNQETQYF
DNA: TGCGCCAGCAGCTTACAGGGGCGGAACCAAGAGACCCAGTACTTC

J: TRBJ1-5
V: TRBV27
D: NA
size: NA
CDR3: CASSLQGPNQPQHF
DNA: TGTGCCAGCAGTTTACAGGGGCCTAATCAGCCCCAGCATTTT

J: TRBJ2-7
V: TRBV9
D: TRBD2
size: NA
CDR3: CASSSPPGLAGGGHEQYF
DNA: TGTGCCAGCAGCTCCCCACCGGGACTAGCGGGAGGAGGGCACGAGCAGTACTTC

J: TRBJ1-5
V: TRBV30
D: NA
size: NA
CDR3: CAWSVNGDQPQHF
DNA: TGTGCCTGGAGTGTAAATGGAGATCAGCCCCAGCATTTT

J: TRBJ1-5
V: TRBV28
D: NA
size: NA
CDR3: CAHTKGYSNQPQHF
DNA: TGTGCCCACACGAAGGGGTATAGCAATCAGCCCCAGCATTTT

J: TRBJ1-1
V: TRBV9
D: NA
size: NA
CDR3: CASSPGGRGGTEAFF
DNA: TGTGCCAGCAGCCCTGGGGGCAGGGGTGGAACTGAAGCTTTCTTT

J: TRBJ2-7
V: TRBV3-1/TRBV3-2
D: NA
size: once
CDR3: CASSHAKYEQYF
DNA: TGTGCCAGCAGCCACGCGAAGTACGAGCAGTACTTC

J: TRBJ1-4
V: TRBV4-3
D: TRBD1
size: few
CDR3: CASSQDAGGVEKLFF
DNA: TGCGCCAGCAGCCAAGACGCAGGGGGTGTTGAAAAACTGTTTTTT

J: TRBJ1-2
V: TRBV7-2
D: NA
size: NA
CDR3: CASSLASPGNYGYTF
DNA: TGTGCCAGCAGCTTAGCGTCGCCGGGGAACTATGGCTACACCTTC

J: TRBJ2-6
V: TRBV11-2
D: NA
size: NA
CDR3: CASSLGGGANVLTF
DNA: TGTGCCAGCAGCTTAGGGGGCGGGGCCAACGTCCTGACTTTC

J: TRBJ1-6
V: TRBV7-8
D: TRBD1
size: NA
CDR3: CASRERTGFSPLHF
DNA: TGTGCCAGCAGGGAAAGGACAGGGTTTTCACCCCTCCACTTT

J: TRBJ2-7
V: TRBV5-6
D: TRBD1
size: NA
CDR3: CASSALGQGAYEQYF
DNA: TGTGCCAGCAGCGCGTTGGGACAGGGCGCCTACGAGCAGTACTTC

J: TRBJ1-5
V: TRBV19
D: TRBD1
size: NA
CDR3: CASRDRGAQPQHF
DNA: TGTGCCAGTAGAGACAGGGGGGCTCAGCCCCAGCATTTT

J: TRBJ1-6
V: TRBV7-3
D: TRBD1
size: NA
CDR3: CASSPGQGNSPLHF
DNA: TGTGCCAGCAGCCCCGGACAGGGCAATTCACCCCTCCACTTT

J: TRBJ1-2
V: TRBV6-1
D: TRBD1
size: NA
CDR3: CASSEALTGFYGYTF
DNA: TGTGCCAGCAGTGAGGCCTTGACAGGGTTCTATGGCTACACCTTC

J: TRBJ2-7
V: TRBV7-2
D: TRBD1
size: NA
CDR3: CASSFTGAGSYEQYF
DNA: TGTGCCAGCAGCTTTACAGGGGCCGGTTCCTACGAGCAGTACTTC

J: TRBJ2-1
V: TRBV28
D: NA
size: NA
CDR3: CASSLGGGARNEQFF
DNA: TGTGCCAGCAGTTTAGGTGGGGGGGCCCGCAATGAGCAGTTCTTC

J: TRBJ2-3
V: TRBV11-3
D: TRBD2
size: NA
CDR3: CASSLDLAGGVDTQYF
DNA: TGTGCCAGCAGCTTAGATCTAGCGGGAGGGGTGGATACGCAGTATTTT

J: TRBJ1-2
V: TRBV12-3/TRBV12-4
D: NA
size: NA
CDR3: CASSLGRAYGYTF
DNA: TGTGCCAGCAGTTTGGGCAGGGCCTATGGCTACACCTTC

J: TRBJ2-7
V: TRBV2
D: TRBD1
size: once
CDR3: CATRGTAYEQYF
DNA: TGTGCCACCAGGGGGACAGCCTACGAGCAGTACTTC

J: TRBJ2-7
V: TRBV3-1/TRBV3-2
D: NA
size: NA
CDR3: CASTLRLGAGANYEQYF
DNA: TGTGCCAGCACCCTCCGTCTGGGGGCAGGGGCCAACTACGAGCAGTACTTC

J: TRBJ1-1
V: TRBV6-5
D: TRBD1
size: NA
CDR3: CASSYGTGNTEAFF
DNA: TGTGCCAGCAGTTACGGGACAGGGAACACTGAAGCTTTCTTT

J: TRBJ1-1
V: TRBV20-1
D: NA
size: NA
CDR3: CSASRTARGTEAFF
DNA: TGCAGTGCTAGTAGGACAGCCCGGGGCACTGAAGCTTTCTTT

J: TRBJ2-3
V: TRBV7-2
D: TRBD2
size: NA
CDR3: CASRTSGRVADTQYF
DNA: TGTGCCAGCAGAACTAGCGGGAGAGTCGCAGATACGCAGTATTTT

J: TRBJ2-1
V: TRBV7-2
D: NA
size: NA
CDR3: CASSFDRDSTYNEQFF
DNA: TGTGCCAGCAGCTTTGACCGGGACTCCACCTACAATGAGCAGTTCTTC

J: TRBJ2-7
V: TRBV12-3/TRBV12-4
D: NA
size: once
CDR3: CASKAGAYEQYF
DNA: TGTGCCAGCAAAGCAGGGGCCTACGAGCAGTACTTC

J: TRBJ1-2
V: TRBV5-5
D: NA
size: NA
CDR3: CASSLGQVDYGYTF
DNA: TGTGCCAGCAGCTTGGGACAGGTTGACTATGGCTACACCTTC

J: TRBJ2-1
V: TRBV20-1
D: TRBD1
size: NA
CDR3: CSASGQGRSYNEQFF
DNA: TGCAGTGCTAGTGGACAGGGAAGGTCCTACAATGAGCAGTTCTTC

J: TRBJ1-5
V: TRBV6-5
D: NA
size: few
CDR3: CASIQDGTDQPQHF
DNA: TGTGCCAGCATTCAAGACGGAACAGATCAGCCCCAGCATTTT

J: TRBJ1-5
V: TRBV25-1
D: NA
size: NA
CDR3: CASSDDRLGNQPQHF
DNA: TGTGCCAGCAGTGATGACAGGTTGGGCAATCAGCCCCAGCATTTT

J: TRBJ2-7
V: TRBV2
D: NA
size: NA
CDR3: CASSDYTSSSDEQYF
DNA: TGTGCCAGCAGTGATTATACATCCTCCTCAGACGAGCAGTACTTC

J: TRBJ2-1
V: TRBV5-6
D: NA
size: NA
CDR3: CASSLGWSSTPYNEQFF
DNA: TGTGCCAGCAGCTTGGGTTGGTCTAGCACCCCCTACAATGAGCAGTTCTTC

J: TRBJ2-2
V: TRBV4-3
D: NA
size: NA
CDR3: CASSQDQWAGELFF
DNA: TGCGCCAGCAGCCAAGATCAGTGGGCGGGTGAGCTGTTTTTT

J: TRBJ2-7
V: TRBV5-4
D: TRBD2
size: NA
CDR3: CASSPPTSGGSYEQYF
DNA: TGTGCCAGCAGCCCACCAACTAGCGGGGGCTCCTACGAGCAGTACTTC

J: TRBJ1-5
V: TRBV15
D: NA
size: NA
CDR3: CATSRSGGNQPQHF
DNA: TGTGCCACCAGCAGATCAGGGGGCAATCAGCCCCAGCATTTT

J: TRBJ2-4
V: TRBV7-2
D: NA
size: NA
CDR3: CASSPRWQGKNIQYF
DNA: TGTGCCAGCAGCCCCCGGTGGCAGGGGAAAAACATTCAGTACTTC

J: TRBJ2-5
V: TRBV11-1
D: TRBD2
size: NA
CDR3: CASSSGTSGEETQYF
DNA: TGTGCCAGCAGCTCCGGGACTAGCGGGGAAGAGACCCAGTACTTC

J: TRBJ1-5
V: TRBV24-1
D: NA
size: NA
CDR3: CATSDSSLSYSNQPQHF
DNA: TGTGCCACCAGTGATTCCTCGCTAAGTTATAGCAATCAGCCCCAGCATTTT

J: TRBJ1-6
V: TRBV5-4
D: TRBD1
size: NA
CDR3: CASSDRTGRDSPLHF
DNA: TGTGCCAGCAGCGACCGGACAGGCAGGGATTCACCCCTCCACTTT

J: TRBJ1-5
V: TRBV25-1
D: NA
size: once
CDR3: CASSEAMSNQPQHF
DNA: TGTGCCAGCAGTGAGGCCATGAGCAATCAGCCCCAGCATTTT